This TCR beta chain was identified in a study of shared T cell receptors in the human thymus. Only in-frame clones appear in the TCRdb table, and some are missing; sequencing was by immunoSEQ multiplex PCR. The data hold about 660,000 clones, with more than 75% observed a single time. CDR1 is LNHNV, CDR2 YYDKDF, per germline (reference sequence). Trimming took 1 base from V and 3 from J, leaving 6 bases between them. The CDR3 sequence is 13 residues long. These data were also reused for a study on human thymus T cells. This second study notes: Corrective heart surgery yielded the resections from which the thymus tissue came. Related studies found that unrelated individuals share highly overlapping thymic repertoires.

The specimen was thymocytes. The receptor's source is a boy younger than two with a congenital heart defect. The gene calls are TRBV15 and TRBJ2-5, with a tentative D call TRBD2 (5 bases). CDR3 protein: CATSRGEKETQYF. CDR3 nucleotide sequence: TGTGCCACCAGCAGAGGGGAGAAAGAGACCCAGTACTTC.